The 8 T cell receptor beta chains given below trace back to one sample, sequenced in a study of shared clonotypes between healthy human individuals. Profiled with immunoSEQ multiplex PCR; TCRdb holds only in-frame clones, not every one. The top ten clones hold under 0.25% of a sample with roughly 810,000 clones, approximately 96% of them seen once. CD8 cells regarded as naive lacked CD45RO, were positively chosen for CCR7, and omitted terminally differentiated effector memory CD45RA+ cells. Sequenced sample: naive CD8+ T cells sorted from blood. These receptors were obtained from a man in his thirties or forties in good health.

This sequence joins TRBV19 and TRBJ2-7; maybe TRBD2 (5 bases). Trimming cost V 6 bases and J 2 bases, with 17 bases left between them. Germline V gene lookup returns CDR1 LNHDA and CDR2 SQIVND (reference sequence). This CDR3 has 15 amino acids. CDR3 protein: CASRASEAPTYEQYF. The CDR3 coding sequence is TGTGCCAGTAGGGCCTCGGAGGCCCCAACCTACGAGCAGTACTTC.

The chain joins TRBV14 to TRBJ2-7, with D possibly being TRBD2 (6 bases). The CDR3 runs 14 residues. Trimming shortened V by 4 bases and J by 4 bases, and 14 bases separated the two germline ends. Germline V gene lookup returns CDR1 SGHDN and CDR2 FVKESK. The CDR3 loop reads CASSPRDSIYEQYF. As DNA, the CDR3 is TGTGCCAGCAGCCCTCGGGACTCTATTTACGAGCAGTACTTC.

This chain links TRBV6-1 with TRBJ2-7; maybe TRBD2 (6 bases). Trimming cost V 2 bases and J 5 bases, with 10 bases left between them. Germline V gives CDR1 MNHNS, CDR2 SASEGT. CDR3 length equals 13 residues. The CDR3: CASSERGVNEQYF. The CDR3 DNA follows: TGTGCCAGCAGTGAACGCGGGGTCAACGAGCAGTACTTC.

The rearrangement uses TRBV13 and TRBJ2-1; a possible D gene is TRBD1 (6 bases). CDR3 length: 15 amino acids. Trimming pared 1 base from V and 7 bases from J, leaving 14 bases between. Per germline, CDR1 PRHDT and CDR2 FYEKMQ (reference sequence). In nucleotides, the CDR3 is TGTGCCAGCAGCTTAGAAGGGGGATTGGGTAATGAGCAGTTCTTC. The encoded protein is CASSLEGGLGNEQFF.

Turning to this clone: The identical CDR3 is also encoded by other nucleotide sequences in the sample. The CDR3: CASSLTSGRSYEQYF. The CDR3 DNA follows: TGTGCCAGCAGCTTAACTAGCGGGAGGTCCTACGAGCAGTACTTC. This chain connects TRBV7-9 to TRBJ2-7, with TRBD2 matching over 12 bases. The CDR3 extends over 15 amino acids. The V gene end was trimmed by 2 bases and the J gene end by 1 base; junction bases not matched to a gene: 0. From germline, CDR1 is SEHNR and CDR2 FQNEAQ (reference sequence).

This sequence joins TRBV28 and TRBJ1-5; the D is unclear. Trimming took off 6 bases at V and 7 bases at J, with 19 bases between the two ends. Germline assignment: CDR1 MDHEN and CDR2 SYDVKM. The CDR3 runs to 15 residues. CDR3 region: CASSLSLSPRQPQHF. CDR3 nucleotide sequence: TGTGCCAGCAGCCTCTCGTTATCCCCGCGACAGCCCCAGCATTTT. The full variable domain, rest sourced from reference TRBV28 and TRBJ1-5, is DVKVTQSSRYLVKRTGEKVFLECVQDMDHENMFWYRQDPGLGLRLIYFSYDVKMKEKGDIPEGYSVSREKKERFSLILESASTNQTSMYLCASSLSLSPRQPQHFGDGTRLSIL.

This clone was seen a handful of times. As DNA, the CDR3 is TGTGCCAGCAGCTCCCCCATGACGGGAGGAGCCTACGAGCAGTACTTC. This translates into CASSSPMTGGAYEQYF. This chain joins TRBV7-9 and TRBJ2-7; 7 bases align to TRBD2. The germline CDR1 and CDR2 sequences are SEHNR and FQNEAQ (reference sequence). The J segment lost 2 bases and the V segment lost 4 bases, leaving 11 bases of the junction unmatched. The CDR3 loop spans 16 amino acids.

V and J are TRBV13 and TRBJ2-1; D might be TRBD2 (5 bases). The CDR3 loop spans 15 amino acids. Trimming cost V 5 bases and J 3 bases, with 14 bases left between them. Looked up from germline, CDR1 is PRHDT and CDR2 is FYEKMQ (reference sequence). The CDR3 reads CASSPGGSGYNEQFF. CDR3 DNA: TGTGCCAGCAGCCCAGGTGGCAGCGGCTACAATGAGCAGTTCTTC. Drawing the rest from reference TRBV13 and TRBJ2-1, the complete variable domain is AAGVIQSPRHLIKEKRETATLKCYPIPRHDTVYWYQQGPGQDPQFLISFYEKMQSDKGSIPDRFSAQQFSDYHSELNMSSLELGDSALYFCASSPGGSGYNEQFFGPGTRLTVL.